This TCR beta chain was retrieved from a study of cytotoxic CD8 clonotypes in ibrutinib-treated CLL. Study-level information: Recorded responses included around 24 partial and 2 complete; following median roughly 74 months, approximately 14 stayed remitted and roughly twelve progressed.

Produced via immunoSEQ multiplex PCR; TCRdb's table is partial and in-frame only. The top ten hold 13% of the sample, which has about 43,000 clones, 60% to 75% seen once. By share, this clone ranks as medium-sized. Germline V gene lookup returns CDR1 MGHRA and CDR2 YSYEKL. This CDR3 region has 17 residues. Trimming shortened V by 2 bases and J by 0 bases, and 14 bases separated the two germline ends. Sample: PBMCs, taken after 12 months of ibrutinib treatment. The V call is TRBV4-1, the J call TRBJ1-3, with D possibly matching TRBD1 (6 bases). The sequence was collected from a human donor with chronic lymphocytic leukemia. The CDR3 protein is CASSQTRQVISGNTIYF. For the CDR3, the DNA is TGCGCCAGCAGCCAAACCCGACAGGTCATCTCTGGAAACACCATATATTTT.